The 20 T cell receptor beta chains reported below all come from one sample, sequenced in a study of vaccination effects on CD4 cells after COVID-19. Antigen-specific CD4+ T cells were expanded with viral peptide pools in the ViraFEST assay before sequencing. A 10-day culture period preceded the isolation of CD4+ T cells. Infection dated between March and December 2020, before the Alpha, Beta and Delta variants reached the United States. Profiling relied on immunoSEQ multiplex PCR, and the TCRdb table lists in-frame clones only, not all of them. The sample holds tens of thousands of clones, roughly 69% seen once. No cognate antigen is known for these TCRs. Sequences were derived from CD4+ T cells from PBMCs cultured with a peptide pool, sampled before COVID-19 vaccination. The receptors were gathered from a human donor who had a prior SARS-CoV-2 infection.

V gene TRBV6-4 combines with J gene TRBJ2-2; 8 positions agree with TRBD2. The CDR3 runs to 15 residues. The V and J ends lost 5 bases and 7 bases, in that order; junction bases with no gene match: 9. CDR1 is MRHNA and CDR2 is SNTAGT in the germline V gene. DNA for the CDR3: TGTGCCAGCAGTACCTCCGGGGGGGCCGTCGGGGAGCTGTTTTTT. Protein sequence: CASSTSGGAVGELFF.

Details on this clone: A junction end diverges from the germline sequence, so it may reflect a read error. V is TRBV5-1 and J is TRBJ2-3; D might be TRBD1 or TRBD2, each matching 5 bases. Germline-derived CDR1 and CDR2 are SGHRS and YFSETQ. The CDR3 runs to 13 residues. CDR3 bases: TGCGCCAGCAGCCCGGGGCAAACAGGTACGCAGTATTTT. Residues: CASSPGQTGTQYF.

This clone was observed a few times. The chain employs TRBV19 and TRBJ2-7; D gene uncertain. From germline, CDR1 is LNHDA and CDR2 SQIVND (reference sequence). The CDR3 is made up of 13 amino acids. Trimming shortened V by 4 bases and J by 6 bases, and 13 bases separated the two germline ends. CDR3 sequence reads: CASSRGSSGEQYF. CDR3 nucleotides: TGTGCCAGTAGTAGAGGTAGCTCCGGCGAGCAGTACTTC.

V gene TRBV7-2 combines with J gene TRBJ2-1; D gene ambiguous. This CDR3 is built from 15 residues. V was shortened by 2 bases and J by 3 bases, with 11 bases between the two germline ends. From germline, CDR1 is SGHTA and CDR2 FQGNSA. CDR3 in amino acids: CASSLNPGLYNEQFF. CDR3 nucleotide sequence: TGTGCCAGCAGCTTAAACCCCGGGCTCTACAATGAGCAGTTCTTC.

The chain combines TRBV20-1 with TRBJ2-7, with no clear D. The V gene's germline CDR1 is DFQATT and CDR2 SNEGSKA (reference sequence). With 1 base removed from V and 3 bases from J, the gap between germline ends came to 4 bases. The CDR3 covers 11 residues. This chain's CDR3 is CSARVLYEQYF. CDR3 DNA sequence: TGCAGTGCTAGAGTTCTCTACGAGCAGTACTTC.

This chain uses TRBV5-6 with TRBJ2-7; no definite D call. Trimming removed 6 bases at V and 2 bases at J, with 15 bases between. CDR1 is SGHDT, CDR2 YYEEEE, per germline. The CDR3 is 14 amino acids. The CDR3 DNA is TGTGCCAGCACCGCGAACTGGCTAACCTACGAGCAGTACTTC. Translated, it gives CASTANWLTYEQYF.

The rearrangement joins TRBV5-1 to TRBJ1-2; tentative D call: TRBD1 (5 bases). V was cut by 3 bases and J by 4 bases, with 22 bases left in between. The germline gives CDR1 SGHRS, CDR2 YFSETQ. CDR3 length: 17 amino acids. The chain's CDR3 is CASSSIPRVSVGYGYTF. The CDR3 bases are TGCGCCAGCAGCTCGATCCCCAGGGTTTCCGTCGGCTATGGCTACACCTTC.

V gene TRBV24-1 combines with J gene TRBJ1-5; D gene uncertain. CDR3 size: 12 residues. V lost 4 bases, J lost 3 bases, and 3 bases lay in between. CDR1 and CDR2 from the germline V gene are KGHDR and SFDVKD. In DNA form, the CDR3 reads TGTGCCACCAGTGAGAACAATCAGCCCCAGCATTTT. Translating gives CATSENNQPQHF.

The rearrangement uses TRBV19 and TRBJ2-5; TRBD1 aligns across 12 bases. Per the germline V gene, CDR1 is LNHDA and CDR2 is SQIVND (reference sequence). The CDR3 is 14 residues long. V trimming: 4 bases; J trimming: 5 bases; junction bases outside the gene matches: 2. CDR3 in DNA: TGTGCCAGTAGTAGGGACAGGGGGCAGGAGACCCAGTACTTC. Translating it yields CASSRDRGQETQYF.

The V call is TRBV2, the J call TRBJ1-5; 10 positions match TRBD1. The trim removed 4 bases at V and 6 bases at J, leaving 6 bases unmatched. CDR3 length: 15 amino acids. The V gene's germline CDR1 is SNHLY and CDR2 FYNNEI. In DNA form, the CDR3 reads TGTGCCAGCAGTGGCGACAGGGGGCATCGTCAGCCCCAGCATTTT. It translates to CASSGDRGHRQPQHF.

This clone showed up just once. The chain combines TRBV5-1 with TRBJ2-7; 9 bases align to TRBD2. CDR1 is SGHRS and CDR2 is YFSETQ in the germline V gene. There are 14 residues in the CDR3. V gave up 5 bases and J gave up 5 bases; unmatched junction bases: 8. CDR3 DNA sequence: TGCGCCAGCAGATTTTCCGGGACTAGCAACGAGCAGTACTTC. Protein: CASRFSGTSNEQYF. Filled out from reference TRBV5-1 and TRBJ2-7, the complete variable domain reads KAGVTQTPRYLIKTRGQQVTLSCSPISGHRSVSWYQQTPGQGLQFLFEYFSETQRNKGNFPGRFSGRQFSNSRSEMNVSTLELGDSALYLCASRFSGTSNEQYFGPGTRLTVT.

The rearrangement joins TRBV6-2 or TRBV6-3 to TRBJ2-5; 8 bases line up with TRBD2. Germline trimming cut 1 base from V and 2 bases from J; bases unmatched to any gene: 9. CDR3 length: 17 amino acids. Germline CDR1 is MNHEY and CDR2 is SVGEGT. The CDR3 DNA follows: TGTGCCAGCAGTTACTTAGGAGGACTAGCAGGACAAGAGACCCAGTACTTC. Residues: CASSYLGGLAGQETQYF.

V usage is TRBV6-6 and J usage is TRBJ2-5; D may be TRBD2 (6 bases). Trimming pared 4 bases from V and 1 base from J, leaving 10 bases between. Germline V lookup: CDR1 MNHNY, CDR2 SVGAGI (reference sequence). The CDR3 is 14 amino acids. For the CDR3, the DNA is TGTGCCAGCAGTTCGGGGGTTGTCCAAGAGACCCAGTACTTC. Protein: CASSSGVVQETQYF.

The CDR3 loop reads CASSSPQRGYNEQFF. The CDR3 nucleotides are TGTGCCAGCAGCTCCCCCCAGCGGGGGTACAATGAGCAGTTCTTC. The chain combines TRBV11-3 with TRBJ2-1, with 8 bases fitting TRBD2. V shed 4 bases and J 4 bases; nucleotides not matched to a gene: 6. The CDR3 sequence is 15 residues long. The germline V gene has CDR1 SGHNT and CDR2 YENEEA. The variable domain in full, with the rest retrieved from reference TRBV11-3 and TRBJ2-1, is EAGVVQSPRYKIIEKKQPVAFWCNPISGHNTLYWYLQNLGQGPELLIRYENEEAVDDSQLPKDRFSAERLKGVDSTLKIQPAELGDSAVYLCASSSPQRGYNEQFFGPGTRLTVL.

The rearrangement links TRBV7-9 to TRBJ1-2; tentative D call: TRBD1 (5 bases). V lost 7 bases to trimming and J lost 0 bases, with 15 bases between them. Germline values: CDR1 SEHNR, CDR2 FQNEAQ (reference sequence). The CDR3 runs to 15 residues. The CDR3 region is CASTHQGAANYGYTF. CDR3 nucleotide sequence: TGTGCCAGCACCCACCAAGGGGCAGCTAACTATGGCTACACCTTC.

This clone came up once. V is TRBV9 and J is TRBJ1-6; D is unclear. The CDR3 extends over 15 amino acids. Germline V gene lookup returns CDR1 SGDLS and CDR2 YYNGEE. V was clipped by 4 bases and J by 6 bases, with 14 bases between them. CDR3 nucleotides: TGTGCCAGCAGCCTCATCGACGACGGTAATTCACCCCTCCACTTT. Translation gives CASSLIDDGNSPLHF.

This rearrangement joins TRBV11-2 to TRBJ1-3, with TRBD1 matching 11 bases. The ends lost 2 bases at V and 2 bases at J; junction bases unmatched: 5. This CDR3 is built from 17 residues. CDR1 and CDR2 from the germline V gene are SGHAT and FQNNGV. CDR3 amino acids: CASSLYGQGAAGNTIYF. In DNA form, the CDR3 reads TGTGCCAGCAGCTTATATGGACAGGGGGCAGCTGGAAACACCATATATTTT.

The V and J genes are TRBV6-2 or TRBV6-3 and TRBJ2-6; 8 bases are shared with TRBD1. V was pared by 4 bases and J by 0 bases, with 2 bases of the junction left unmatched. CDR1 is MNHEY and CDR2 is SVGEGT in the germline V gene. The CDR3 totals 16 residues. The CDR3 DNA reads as TGTGCCAGCAGTTTACAGGGGGACTCTGGGGCCAACGTCCTGACTTTC. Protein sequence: CASSLQGDSGANVLTF.

The CDR3: CASSPGGQGFGGNQPQHF. The CDR3 bases are TGCGCCAGCAGCCCGGGGGGACAGGGGTTTGGGGGCAATCAGCCCCAGCATTTT. The rearrangement joins TRBV5-1 to TRBJ1-5, with 10 bases lining up with TRBD1. With V trimmed by 4 bases and J by 2 bases, 12 bases remained unmatched. The V gene's germline CDR1 is SGHRS and CDR2 YFSETQ. The CDR3 has 18 amino acids.

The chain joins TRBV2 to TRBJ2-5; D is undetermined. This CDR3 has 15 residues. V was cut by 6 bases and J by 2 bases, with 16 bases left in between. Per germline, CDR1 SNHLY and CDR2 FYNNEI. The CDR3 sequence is CASRPLARIQETQYF. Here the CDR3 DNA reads TGTGCCAGCAGACCCCTTGCGCGCATTCAAGAGACCCAGTACTTC.